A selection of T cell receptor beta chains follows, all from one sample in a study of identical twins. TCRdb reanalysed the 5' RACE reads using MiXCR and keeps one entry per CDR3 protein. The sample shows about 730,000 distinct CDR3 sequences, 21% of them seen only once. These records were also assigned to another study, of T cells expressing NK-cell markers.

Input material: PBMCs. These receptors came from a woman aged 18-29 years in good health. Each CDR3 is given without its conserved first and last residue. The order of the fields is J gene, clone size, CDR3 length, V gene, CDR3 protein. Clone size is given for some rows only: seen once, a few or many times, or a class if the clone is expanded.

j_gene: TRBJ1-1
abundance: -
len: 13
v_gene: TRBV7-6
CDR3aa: ASSPPGHRNTEAF

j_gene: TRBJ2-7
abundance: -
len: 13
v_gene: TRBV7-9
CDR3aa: ASSLKGRGEWEQY

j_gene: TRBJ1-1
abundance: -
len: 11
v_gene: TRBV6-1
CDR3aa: ASSVGVHTEAF

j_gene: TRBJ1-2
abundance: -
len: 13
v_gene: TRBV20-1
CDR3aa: SARDGRAGNYGYT

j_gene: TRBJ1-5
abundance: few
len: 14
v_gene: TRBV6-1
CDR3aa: ASSGLAGVKDQPQH

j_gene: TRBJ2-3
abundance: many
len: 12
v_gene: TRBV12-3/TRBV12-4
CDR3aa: ASSSSMGLDTQY

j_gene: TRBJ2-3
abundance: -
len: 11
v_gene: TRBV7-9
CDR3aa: ASSLAPVDTQY

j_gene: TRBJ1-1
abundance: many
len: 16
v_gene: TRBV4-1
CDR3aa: ASSQSGTPVMGDTEAF

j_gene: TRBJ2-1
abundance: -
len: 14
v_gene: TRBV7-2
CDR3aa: ASIPLGGSGRNEQF

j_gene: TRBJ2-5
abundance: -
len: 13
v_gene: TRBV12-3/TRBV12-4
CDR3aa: ASSPTGGAGETQY

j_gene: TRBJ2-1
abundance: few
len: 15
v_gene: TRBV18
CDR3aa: ASSPGGGSVDYNEQF

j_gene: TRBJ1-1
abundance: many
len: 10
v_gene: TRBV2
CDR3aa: ASREGWAEAF

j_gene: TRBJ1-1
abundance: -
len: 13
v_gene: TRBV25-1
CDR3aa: ASSDPRQGSTEAF

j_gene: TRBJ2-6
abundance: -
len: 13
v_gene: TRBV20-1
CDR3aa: SARGQFSGANVLT

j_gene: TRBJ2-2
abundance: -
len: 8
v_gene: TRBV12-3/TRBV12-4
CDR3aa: ASKGGELF

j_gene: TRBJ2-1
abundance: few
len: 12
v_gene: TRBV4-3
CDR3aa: ASSQDLYDNEQF

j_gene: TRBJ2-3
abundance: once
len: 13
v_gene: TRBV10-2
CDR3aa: ASSRNSGGADTQY

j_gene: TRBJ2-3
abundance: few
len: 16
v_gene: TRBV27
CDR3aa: ASSLSQSGTGPTDTQY

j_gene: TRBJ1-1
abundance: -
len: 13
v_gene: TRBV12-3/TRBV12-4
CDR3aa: ATQFLGDMNTEAF

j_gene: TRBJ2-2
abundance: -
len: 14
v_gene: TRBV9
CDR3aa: ASSLREGIAAGELF

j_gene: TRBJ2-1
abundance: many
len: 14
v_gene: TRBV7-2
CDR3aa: ASSLVTGGTYNEQF

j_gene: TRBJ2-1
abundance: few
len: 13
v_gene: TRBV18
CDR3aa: ASSPRWGGRNEQF